This TCR beta chain is from a study of cytomegalovirus exposure and HLA in healthy donors. In the PCR, 60 Vbeta and 13 Jbeta primers were used. Assay: immunoSEQ multiplex PCR; the TCRdb copy retains only in-frame clones and omits some. The data show about 160,000 clones, 60% to 80% seen once. This CDR3 comprises 12 residues. The V gene's germline CDR1 is MNHNY and CDR2 SVGAGI (reference sequence). Trimming cost V 11 bases and J 4 bases; bases outside gene matches: 7. The chain links TRBV6-6 to TRBJ1-2, with 7 positions matching TRBD1. The sample was PBMCs. This TCR derives from a man younger than 35 in good health and CMV-seropositive. The CDR3 DNA is TGTGCCTCACAGGGGCTGAGCTATGGCTACACCTTC. Encoded protein: CASQGLSYGYTF.